The clone carrying this TCR beta chain was observed a few times. The CDR3 sequence is 15 residues long. The data were taken from a study of shared clonotypes between healthy human individuals. In unsorted samples, genomic DNA was obtained using around 100 million PBMCs. The test was conducted at deep level. Generated by immunoSEQ multiplex PCR, the TCRdb table keeps only in-frame clones and is missing some. Of about 530,000 clones in the sample, approximately 79% were seen once. The source material was PBMCs. The V and J genes are TRBV21-1 and TRBJ1-5. TRBV21-1 is designated a pseudogene. This receptor was identified in a middle-aged woman in good health. Some clones in this sample may be carry-over from other donors' samples. The CDR3 DNA reads as TGTGCCAGCAGCAAAGATTTGTCGGGGACTCAGCCCCAGCATTTT. Its translation is CASSKDLSGTQPQHF.